This TCR beta chain originates from a study of T-cell memory formation after mild COVID-19. TCRdb reprocessed the 5' RACE reads via MiXCR and lists one record per CDR3 protein. Among under 35,000 distinct CDR3 sequences, approximately 16% were seen once, and the ten largest hold 1.2% to 1.5%. This clonotype was detected only a few times. The junction had 4 bases not matched to a gene; V was cut back by 8 bases and J by 5 bases. The CDR3 is made up of 14 amino acids. Germline loops: CDR1 SNHLY, CDR2 FYNNEI. This chain uses TRBV2 with TRBJ2-1, with 12 bases that match TRBD2. The sequencing input was PBMCs or a T cell subset sorted from them (not recorded which). The TCR was taken from an adult who had mild COVID-19 (a few samples of this study predate the infection). Cell type and time point are not known. The CDR3 sequence is CASLGLAGHNEQFF. DNA of the CDR3: TGTGCCAGCCTCGGACTAGCGGGGCACAATGAGCAGTTCTTC.